These 18 T cell receptor beta chains were all obtained from the same sample, sequenced in a study of shared clonotypes between healthy human individuals (dated by TCRdb to the early 2020s). The receptor library was made with the immunoSEQ multiplex PCR assay. Not all clones reach the TCRdb copy of this immuneACCESS table, which keeps in-frame sequences only. Checked studies attribute under half of the gap to unresolved V genes and leave the rest unexplained. The table for this sample lists around 1,100,000 clones; 70% to 80% of them were counted only once. 0.7% to 0.95% of the sample comes from the top ten. Sequencing used memory CD4+ T cells from PBMCs. According to the study, the label for this sample's cell subset or site signals: CD45RA-negative fraction. These receptors were collected from a young man in good health. Some clones in this sample may be carry-over from other donors' samples.

This chain links TRBV2 with TRBJ1-4; no clear D. The germline CDR1 and CDR2 sequences are SNHLY and FYNNEI. The CDR3 contains 12 residues. CDR3 coding DNA: TGTGGCCAGCGCGGGACTAATGAAAAACTGTTTTTT. Translation gives CGQRGTNEKLFF. Drawing the rest from reference TRBV2 and TRBJ1-4, the complete variable domain is EPEVTQTPSHQVTQMGQEVILRCVPISNHLYFYWYRQILGQKVEFLVSFYNNEISEKSEIFDDQFSVERPDGSNFTLKIRSTKLEDSAMYFCGQRGTNEKLFFGSGTQLSVL.

Comments on this clone: This CDR3 is also generated by other DNA sequences in the sample. The CDR3 DNA is TGTGCCAGCAGCGTAGCCGGGGGCAGCTCCTACGAGCAGTACTTC. This encodes CASSVAGGSSYEQYF. This chain connects TRBV9 to TRBJ2-7; D may correspond to TRBD1 or TRBD2 (6 bases each). Trimming pared 0 bases from V and 0 bases from J, leaving 10 bases between. There are 15 residues in the CDR3. Germline assignment: CDR1 SGDLS and CDR2 YYNGEE.

As concerns this clone: Different DNA sequences within this sample yield the same CDR3. DNA of the CDR3: TGCGCCAGCAGCTCCCAGGGCCAAGAGACCCAGTACTTC. It encodes CASSSQGQETQYF. The chain uses TRBV5-1 and TRBJ2-5; D perhaps matches TRBD1 (5 bases). CDR3 length equals 13 residues. Germline CDR1 reads SGHRS; CDR2 reads YFSETQ. Trimming took off 3 bases at V and 1 base at J, with 7 bases between the two ends.

The chain carries TRBV19 and TRBJ2-1; a possible D gene is TRBD2 (5 bases). The CDR3 totals 15 residues. The V end was cut by 7 bases, the J end by 0 bases, with 13 bases between. Germline V gene lookup returns CDR1 LNHDA and CDR2 SQIVND (reference sequence). CDR3 amino acids: CASKDGIGSYNEQFF. Written as DNA, the CDR3 is TGTGCCAGTAAGGACGGGATCGGCTCCTACAATGAGCAGTTCTTC.

This clone occurred a few times. This chain connects TRBV6-5 to TRBJ2-5, with no clear D. The CDR3 extends over 11 amino acids. V lost 7 bases to trimming and J lost 5 bases, with 8 bases between them. From germline, CDR1 is MNHEY and CDR2 SVGAGI. This CDR3 is CASTGMETQYF. The CDR3 nucleotides are TGTGCCAGCACGGGTATGGAGACCCAGTACTTC.

The V gene is TRBV5-6, the J gene TRBJ2-3, with 9 nucleotides matching TRBD2. CDR1 and CDR2 from the germline V gene are SGHDT and YYEEEE. This CDR3 has 16 amino acids. The V gene end was trimmed by 0 bases and the J gene end by 3 bases; junction bases not matched to a gene: 5. The CDR3 DNA follows: TGTGCCAGCAGCTTGGATATTACTAGCGGGACAGATACGCAGTATTTT. Translating gives CASSLDITSGTDTQYF. Full variable domain (remainder filled in from reference TRBV5-6 and TRBJ2-3): DAGVTQSPTHLIKTRGQQVTLRCSPKSGHDTVSWYQQALGQGPQFIFQYYEEEERQRGNFPDRFSGHQFPNYSSELNVNALLLGDSALYLCASSLDITSGTDTQYFGPGTRLTVL.

The chain recombines TRBV19 with TRBJ1-2, with TRBD1 identical over 8 bases. The CDR3 has 17 residues. The junction had 11 bases not matched to a gene; V was cut back by 1 base and J by 4 bases. The germline V gene has CDR1 LNHDA and CDR2 SQIVND (reference sequence). CDR3 amino acids: CASSIALVGQVFYGYTF. CDR3 sequence (DNA): TGTGCCAGTAGTATAGCACTCGTGGGACAGGTGTTCTATGGCTACACCTTC.

Concerning this clone itself: A read error is likely here: a far larger clone is one base away. J is TRBJ2-1 and V is TRBV30; 9 nucleotides agree with TRBD2. Germline lookup yields CDR1 GTSNPN and CDR2 SVGIG (reference sequence). This CDR3 is 17 amino acids long. With 0 bases clipped from V and 5 bases from J, the junction kept 11 bases outside the gene matches. CDR3 protein: CAWSVSPGRLADNEQFF. In DNA, the CDR3 is TGTGCCTGGAGTGTTTCCCCGGGGAGACTAGCGGACAATGAGCAGTTCTTC.

The chain employs TRBV5-6 and TRBJ1-1, with D unclear. The CDR3 extends over 15 amino acids. Per the germline V gene, CDR1 is SGHDT and CDR2 is YYEEEE. V lost 0 bases and J 1 base, leaving 10 bases between the germline ends. CDR3 sequence: CASSLAKVGNTEAFF. In DNA, the CDR3 is TGTGCCAGCAGCTTGGCCAAAGTGGGGAACACTGAAGCTTTCTTT.

This clone was counted once. The V and J genes are TRBV9 and TRBJ2-3; D not resolved. The CDR3 extends over 12 amino acids. V lost 3 bases to trimming and J lost 5 bases, with 7 bases between them. CDR1 and CDR2 from the germline V gene are SGDLS and YYNGEE. CDR3 sequence reads: CASSAQVDTQYF. For the CDR3, the DNA is TGTGCCAGCAGCGCCCAAGTAGATACGCAGTATTTT.

The V and J genes are TRBV6-1 and TRBJ1-2, with 7 positions matching TRBD1. The CDR3 runs 18 residues. The germline gives CDR1 MNHNS, CDR2 SASEGT. With 0 bases clipped from V and 8 bases from J, the junction kept 18 bases outside the gene matches. The DNA of the CDR3 is TGTGCCAGCAGTGAAGCGACATATTCCCAGGGGGGAATTGGCGGCTACACCTTC. This translates into CASSEATYSQGGIGGYTF.

This clone occurred a few times. This chain links TRBV20-1 with TRBJ1-2, with a weak D call TRBD1 (5 bases). The CDR3 is made up of 11 amino acids. V was shortened by 5 bases and J by 4 bases, with 8 bases between the two germline ends. Germline CDR1 is DFQATT and CDR2 is SNEGSKA (reference sequence). The CDR3 sequence: CSAWDLYGYTF. The CDR3 region has the DNA TGCAGTGCTTGGGACCTCTATGGCTACACCTTC.

This clone was picked up many times. This chain joins TRBV27 and TRBJ2-1; 9 bases map to TRBD2. Germline V gene sequence: CDR1 MNHEY, CDR2 SMNVEV (reference sequence). V was pared by 5 bases and J by 3 bases, with 20 bases of the junction left unmatched. The CDR3 is 20 residues long. The CDR3, as DNA: TGTGCCAGCAGTCGTAAAGCGGGAGGAGATTCTCTGGGGATCTACAATGAGCAGTTCTTC. It yields the protein CASSRKAGGDSLGIYNEQFF.

The chain employs TRBV5-1 and TRBJ2-4; D is uncertain. The ends were cut back, 1 base at V and 4 bases at J, with 12 bases in the middle. Germline V gene sequence: CDR1 SGHRS, CDR2 YFSETQ. The CDR3 length is 15 residues. The CDR3 DNA reads TGCGCCAGCAGCTTGTTACCAGACTTGAAAAACATTCAGTACTTC. It specifies CASSLLPDLKNIQYF.

This clone was observed a few times. CDR3 nucleotides: TGTGCCAGCAGGAGGACAGCCACTGAAGCTTTCTTT. Its protein product is CASRRTATEAFF. V is TRBV28 and J is TRBJ1-1; a weak D match, TRBD1 (6 bases). The CDR3 runs to 12 residues. Germline assignment: CDR1 MDHEN and CDR2 SYDVKM. The ends were cut back, 6 bases at V and 4 bases at J, with 9 bases in the middle.

The chain links TRBV29-1 to TRBJ2-3; D gene ambiguous. CDR3 size: 14 residues. With 0 bases removed from V and 6 bases from J, the gap between germline ends came to 13 bases. In germline, CDR1 is SQVTM, CDR2 ANQGSEA. The CDR3 DNA reads TGCAGCGTTGAAGATCGGGTCCGATTTGATACGCAGTATTTT. Translated: CSVEDRVRFDTQYF.

This clone was recorded a few times. V gene TRBV18 combines with J gene TRBJ2-7; D is undetermined. Trimming stripped 2 bases from V and 3 bases from J, with 14 bases between. CDR3 size: 15 residues. The germline gives CDR1 KGHSH, CDR2 LQKENI. This CDR3 reads CASSPSPQVYYEQYF. CDR3 DNA: TGTGCCAGCTCACCATCTCCCCAGGTCTACTACGAGCAGTACTTC.

The V call is TRBV18, the J call TRBJ2-7, with 7 bases matching TRBD2. Germline V gene data show CDR1 as KGHSH and CDR2 as LQKENI. Trimming removed 0 bases from V and 5 bases from J; junction bases left unmatched: 7. The CDR3 sequence is 15 residues long. For the CDR3, the DNA is TGTGCCAGCTCACCACCGTCCGCGGGAGTGGACGAGCAGTACTTC. It translates to CASSPPSAGVDEQYF.